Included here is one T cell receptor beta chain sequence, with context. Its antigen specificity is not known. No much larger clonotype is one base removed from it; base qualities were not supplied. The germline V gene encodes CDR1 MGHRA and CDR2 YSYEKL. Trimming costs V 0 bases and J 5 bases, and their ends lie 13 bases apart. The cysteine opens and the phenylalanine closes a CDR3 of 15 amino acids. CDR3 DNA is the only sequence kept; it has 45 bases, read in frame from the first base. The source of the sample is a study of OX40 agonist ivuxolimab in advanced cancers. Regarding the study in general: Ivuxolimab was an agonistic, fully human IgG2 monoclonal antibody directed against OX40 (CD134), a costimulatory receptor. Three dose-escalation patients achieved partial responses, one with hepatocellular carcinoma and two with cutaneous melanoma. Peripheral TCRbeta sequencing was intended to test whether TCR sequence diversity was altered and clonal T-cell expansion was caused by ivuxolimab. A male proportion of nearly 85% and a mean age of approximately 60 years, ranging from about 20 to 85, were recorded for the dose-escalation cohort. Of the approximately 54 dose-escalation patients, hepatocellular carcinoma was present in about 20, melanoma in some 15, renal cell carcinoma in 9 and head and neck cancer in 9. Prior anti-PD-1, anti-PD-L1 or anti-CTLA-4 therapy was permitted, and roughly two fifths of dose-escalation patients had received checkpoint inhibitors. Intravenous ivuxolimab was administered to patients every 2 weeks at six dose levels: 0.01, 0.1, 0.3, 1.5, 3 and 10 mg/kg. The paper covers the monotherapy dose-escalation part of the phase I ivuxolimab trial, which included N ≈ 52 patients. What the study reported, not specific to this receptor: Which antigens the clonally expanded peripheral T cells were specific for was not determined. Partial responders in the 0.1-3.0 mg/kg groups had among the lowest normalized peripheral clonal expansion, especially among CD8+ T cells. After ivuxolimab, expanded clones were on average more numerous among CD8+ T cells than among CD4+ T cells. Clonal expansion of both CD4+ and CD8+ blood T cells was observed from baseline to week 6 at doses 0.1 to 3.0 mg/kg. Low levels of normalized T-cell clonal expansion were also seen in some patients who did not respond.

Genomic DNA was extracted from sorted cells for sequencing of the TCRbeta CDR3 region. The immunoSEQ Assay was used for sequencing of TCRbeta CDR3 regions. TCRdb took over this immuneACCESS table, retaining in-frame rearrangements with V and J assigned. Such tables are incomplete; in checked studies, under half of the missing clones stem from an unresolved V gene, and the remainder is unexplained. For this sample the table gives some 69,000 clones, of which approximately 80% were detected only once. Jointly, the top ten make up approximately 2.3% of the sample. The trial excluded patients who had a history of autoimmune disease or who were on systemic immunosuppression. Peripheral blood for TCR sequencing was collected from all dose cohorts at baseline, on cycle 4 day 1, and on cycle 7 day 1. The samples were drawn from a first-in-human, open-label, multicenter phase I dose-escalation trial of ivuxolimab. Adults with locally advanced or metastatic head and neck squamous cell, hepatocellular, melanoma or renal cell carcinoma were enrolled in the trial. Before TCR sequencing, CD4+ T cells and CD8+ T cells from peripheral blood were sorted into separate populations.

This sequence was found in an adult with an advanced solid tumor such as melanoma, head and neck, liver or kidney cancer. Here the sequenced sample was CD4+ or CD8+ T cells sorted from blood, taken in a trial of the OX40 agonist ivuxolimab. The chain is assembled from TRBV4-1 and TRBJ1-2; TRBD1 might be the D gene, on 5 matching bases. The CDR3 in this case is CASSQDPTGQYGYTF. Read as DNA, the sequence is TGCGCCAGCAGCCAAGATCCCACAGGTCAATATGGCTACACCTTC.